This T cell receptor (beta chain) was observed in a study of T cells after yellow fever vaccination. General observations from the study: Contamination of FACS-sorted repertoires by abundant clonotypes from the bulk population could occur.

From germline, CDR1 is LGHNA and CDR2 YSLEER. Trimming shortened V by 4 bases and J by 4 bases, and 17 bases separated the two germline ends. The CDR3 spans 16 residues. A word on this clonotype: Its target is not known.

For TCR, cDNA came from 5'RACE template switching, which added a universal primer site and UMIs. Each CDR3 protein gets one entry after TCRdb re-called the 5' RACE reads with MiXCR. Of over 150,000 distinct CDR3 sequences listed, 6.2% were seen once; the top ten hold just under 3%. V usage is TRBV4-3 and J usage is TRBJ1-3; D gene unclear. The sample here was CD4+ T cells sorted from PBMCs, taken on the day of the first yellow fever vaccination. This receptor was identified in a young man who received the YFV17D yellow fever vaccine. The CDR3, as DNA: TGCGCCAGCAGCCCGCAAGAGGCTAATTCGGGAAACACCATATATTTT. Translation: CASSPQEANSGNTIYF.